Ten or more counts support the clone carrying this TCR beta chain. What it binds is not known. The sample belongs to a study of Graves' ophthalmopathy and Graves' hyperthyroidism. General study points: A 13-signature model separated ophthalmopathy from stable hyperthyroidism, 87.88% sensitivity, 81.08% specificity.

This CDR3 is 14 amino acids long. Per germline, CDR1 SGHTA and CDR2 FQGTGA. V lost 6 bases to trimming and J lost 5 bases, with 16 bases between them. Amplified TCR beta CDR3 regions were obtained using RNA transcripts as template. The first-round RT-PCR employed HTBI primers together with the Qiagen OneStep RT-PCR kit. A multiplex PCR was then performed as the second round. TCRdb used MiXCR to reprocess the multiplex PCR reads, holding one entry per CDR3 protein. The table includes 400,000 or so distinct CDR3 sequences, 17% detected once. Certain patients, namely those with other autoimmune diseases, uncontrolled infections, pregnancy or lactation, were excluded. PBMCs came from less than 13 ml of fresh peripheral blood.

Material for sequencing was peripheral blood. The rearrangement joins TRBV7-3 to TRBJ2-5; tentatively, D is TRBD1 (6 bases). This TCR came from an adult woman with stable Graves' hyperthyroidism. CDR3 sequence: CASSRDGGGETQYF. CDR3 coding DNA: TGTGCCAGCAGTCGGGATGGGGGCGGCGAGACCCAGTACTTC.